This record covers a single T cell receptor beta chain. Its matching antigen is unknown. This entry is derived from a study of T cell responses to AZD1222 COVID-19 vaccine. Study-wide findings and caveats: At baseline, just 5 or 6 AZD1222 recipients tested seropositive. Among spike-specific TCRs, nearly half reportedly target unmutated variant regions. Distributed over spike, vaccine-associated CD4 TCRs predominated at 160-218 and 743-854. A mostly white British donor set with more females was recruited, and clonal diversity was possibly underestimated.

Germline V gene data show CDR1 as SGHAT and CDR2 as FQDESV (reference sequence). The CDR3 totals 14 residues. The germline V and J ends were trimmed by 0 bases and 1 base, with 6 bases remaining between them. Assay: immunoSEQ multiplex PCR; the TCRdb copy retains only in-frame clones and omits some. The table lists around 87,000 clones, roughly nine tenths of them singletons. The source material was peripheral blood, sampled 28 days after the second AZD1222 dose. The V call is TRBV11-1, the J call TRBJ1-1; the D is unclear. This receptor was taken from an adult who received the AZD1222 COVID-19 vaccine. CDR3 in amino acids: CASSLAEGNTEAFF. For the CDR3, the DNA is TGTGCCAGCAGCTTAGCGGAGGGGAACACTGAAGCTTTCTTT.